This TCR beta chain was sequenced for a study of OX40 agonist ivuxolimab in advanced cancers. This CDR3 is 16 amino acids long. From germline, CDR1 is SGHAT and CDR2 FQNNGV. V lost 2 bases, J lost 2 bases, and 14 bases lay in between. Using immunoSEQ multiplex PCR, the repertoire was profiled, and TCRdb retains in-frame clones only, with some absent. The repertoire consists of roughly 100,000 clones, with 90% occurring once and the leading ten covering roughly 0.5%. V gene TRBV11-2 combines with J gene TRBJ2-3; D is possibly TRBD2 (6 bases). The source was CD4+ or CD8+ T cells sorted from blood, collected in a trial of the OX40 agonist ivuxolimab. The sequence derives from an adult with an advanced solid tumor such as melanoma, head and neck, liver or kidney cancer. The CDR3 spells CASSLSSGLNTDTQYF. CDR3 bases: TGTGCCAGCAGCTTATCCTCGGGACTCAACACAGATACGCAGTATTTT.